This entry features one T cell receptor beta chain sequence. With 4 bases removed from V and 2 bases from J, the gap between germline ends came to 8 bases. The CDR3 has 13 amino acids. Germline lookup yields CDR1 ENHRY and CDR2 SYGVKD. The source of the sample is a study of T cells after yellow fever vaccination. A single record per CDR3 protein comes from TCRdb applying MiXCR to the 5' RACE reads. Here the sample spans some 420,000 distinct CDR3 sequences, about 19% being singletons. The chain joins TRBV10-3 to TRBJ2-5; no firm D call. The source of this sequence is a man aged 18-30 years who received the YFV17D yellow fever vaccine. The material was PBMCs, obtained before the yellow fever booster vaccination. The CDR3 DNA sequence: TGTGCCATCAGTGCGGCCATTCAAGAGACCCAGTACTTC. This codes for CAISAAIQETQYF.